This T cell receptor (beta chain) was profiled in a study of CD8+ T cells in alopecia areata. In the study overall: Affected scalp percentage set treated patients' severity scores. The study, taken as a whole, reports: Both scalp clonality and the expanded CD8+ clones among the top 100 showed a significant decrease with tofacitinib.

V shed 4 bases and J shed 4 bases, with 14 bases lying between them. Germline CDR1 SGHAT, CDR2 FQDESV (reference sequence). This CDR3 is 15 amino acids long. This clone was seen more than once but under ten times. Its antigen remains unknown. RNA extraction was followed by reverse transcription into cDNA, which acted as the sequencing template. Clones were read by immunoSEQ multiplex PCR, and TCRdb kept only the in-frame ones, dropping some. The sample records approximately 220,000 clones, 35% to 40% being singletons. The treatment here: oral pan-JAK inhibitor, 5-10 mg twice daily. This specimen consisted of CD4+ T cells sorted from blood, obtained at approximately week 34, from a patient treated with tofacitinib. The J gene is TRBJ2-1, the V gene TRBV11-1; D tentatively reads TRBD1 or TRBD2 (5 bases each). The receptor comes from a human donor with alopecia areata. The CDR3 region has the DNA TGTGCCAGCAGCTCCCGGGACGGAACTTACAATGAGCAGTTCTTC. It is translated as CASSSRDGTYNEQFF.